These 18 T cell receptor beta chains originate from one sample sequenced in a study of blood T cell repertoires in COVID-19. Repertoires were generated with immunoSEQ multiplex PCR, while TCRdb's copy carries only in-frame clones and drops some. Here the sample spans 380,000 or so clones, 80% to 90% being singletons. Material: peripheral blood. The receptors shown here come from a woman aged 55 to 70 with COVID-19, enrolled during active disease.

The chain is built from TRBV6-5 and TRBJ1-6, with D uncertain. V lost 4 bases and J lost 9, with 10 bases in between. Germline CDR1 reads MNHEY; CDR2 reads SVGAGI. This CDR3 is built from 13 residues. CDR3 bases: TGTGCCAGCAGTTCAGTGGAGAGTTCACCCCTCCACTTT. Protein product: CASSSVESSPLHF.

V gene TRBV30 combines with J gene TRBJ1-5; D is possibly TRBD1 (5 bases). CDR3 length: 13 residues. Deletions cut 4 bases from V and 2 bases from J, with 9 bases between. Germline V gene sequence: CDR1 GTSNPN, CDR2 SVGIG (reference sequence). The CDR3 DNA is TGTGCCTGGACCCAAGGGGGCAATCAGCCCCAGCATTTT. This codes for CAWTQGGNQPQHF.

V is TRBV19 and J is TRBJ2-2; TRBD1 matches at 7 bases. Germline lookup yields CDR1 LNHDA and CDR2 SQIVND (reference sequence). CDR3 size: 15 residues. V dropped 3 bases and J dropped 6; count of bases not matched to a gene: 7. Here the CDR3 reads CASSMYRGLAGELFF. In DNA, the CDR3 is TGTGCCAGTAGTATGTACAGGGGTTTGGCCGGGGAGCTGTTTTTT. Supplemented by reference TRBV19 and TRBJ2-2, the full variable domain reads DGGITQSPKYLFRKEGQNVTLSCEQNLNHDAMYWYRQDPGQGLRLIYYSQIVNDFQKGDIAEGYSVSREKKESFPLTVTSAQKNPTAFYLCASSMYRGLAGELFFGEGSRLTVL.

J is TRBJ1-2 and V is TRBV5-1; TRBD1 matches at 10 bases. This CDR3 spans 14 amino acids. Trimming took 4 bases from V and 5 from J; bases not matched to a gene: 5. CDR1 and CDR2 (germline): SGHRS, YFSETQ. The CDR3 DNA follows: TGCGCCAGCAGCGGGGGACAGGGGAATTATGGCTACACCTTC. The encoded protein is CASSGGQGNYGYTF.

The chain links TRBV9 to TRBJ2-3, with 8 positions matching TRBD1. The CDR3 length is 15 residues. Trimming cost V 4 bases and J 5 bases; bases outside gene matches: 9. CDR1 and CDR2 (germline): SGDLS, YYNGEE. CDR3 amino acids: CASSPRTGTGDTQYF. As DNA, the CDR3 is TGTGCCAGCAGCCCCCGGACAGGGACGGGAGATACGCAGTATTTT.

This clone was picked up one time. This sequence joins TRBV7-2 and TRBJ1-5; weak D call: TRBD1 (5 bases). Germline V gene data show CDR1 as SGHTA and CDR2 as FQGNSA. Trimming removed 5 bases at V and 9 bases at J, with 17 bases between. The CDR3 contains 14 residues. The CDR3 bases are TGTGCCAGCAGCGCCGACAGTCTCAGCCGGCCCCAGCATTTT. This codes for CASSADSLSRPQHF.

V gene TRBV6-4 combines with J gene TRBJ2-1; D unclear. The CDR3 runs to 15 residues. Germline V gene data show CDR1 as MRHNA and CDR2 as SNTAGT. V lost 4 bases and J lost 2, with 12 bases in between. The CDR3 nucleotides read TGTGCCAGCAGTGCCGAACAGTTCGCCTACAATGAGCAGTTCTTC. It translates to CASSAEQFAYNEQFF.

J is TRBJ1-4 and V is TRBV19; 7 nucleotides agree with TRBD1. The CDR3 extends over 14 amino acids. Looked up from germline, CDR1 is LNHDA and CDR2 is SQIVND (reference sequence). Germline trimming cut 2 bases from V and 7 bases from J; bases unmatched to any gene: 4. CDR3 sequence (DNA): TGTGCCAGTAGTATAAACAGGGGAACTGAAAAACTGTTTTTT. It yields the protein CASSINRGTEKLFF.

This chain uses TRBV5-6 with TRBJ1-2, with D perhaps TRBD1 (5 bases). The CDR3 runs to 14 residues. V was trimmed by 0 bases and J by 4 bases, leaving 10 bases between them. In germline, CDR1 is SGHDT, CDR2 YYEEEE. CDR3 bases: TGTGCCAGCAGCTTGGGACAGCTATTCTATGGCTACACCTTC. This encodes CASSLGQLFYGYTF.

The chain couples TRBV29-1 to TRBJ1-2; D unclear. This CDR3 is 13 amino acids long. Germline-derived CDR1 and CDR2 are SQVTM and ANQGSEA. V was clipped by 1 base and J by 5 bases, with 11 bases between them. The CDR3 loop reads CSVEVMSPYGYTF. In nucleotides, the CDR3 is TGCAGCGTTGAAGTTATGAGTCCTTATGGCTACACCTTC.

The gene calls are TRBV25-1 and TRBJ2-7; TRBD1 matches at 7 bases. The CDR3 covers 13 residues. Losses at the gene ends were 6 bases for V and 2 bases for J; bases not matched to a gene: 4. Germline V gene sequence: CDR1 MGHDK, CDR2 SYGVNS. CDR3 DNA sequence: TGTGCCAGCAGGCCCGGGACAGCCTACGAGCAGTACTTC. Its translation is CASRPGTAYEQYF.

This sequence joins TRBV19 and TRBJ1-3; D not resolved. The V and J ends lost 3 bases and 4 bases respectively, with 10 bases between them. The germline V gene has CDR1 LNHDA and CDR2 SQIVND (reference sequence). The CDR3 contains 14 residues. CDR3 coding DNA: TGTGCCAGTAGTATTCCGGGTGAAGGAAACACCATATATTTT. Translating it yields CASSIPGEGNTIYF.

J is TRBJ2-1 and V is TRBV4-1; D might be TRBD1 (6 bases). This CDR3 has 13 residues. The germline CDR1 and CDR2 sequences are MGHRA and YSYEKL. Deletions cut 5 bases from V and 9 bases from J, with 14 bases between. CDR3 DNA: TGCGCCAGCAGCTCATACAGGGAAGTTGAGCAGTTCTTC. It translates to CASSSYREVEQFF.

The CDR3 sequence is CASSIGRAPWNEQYF. CDR3 DNA: TGTGCCAGTAGTATAGGGAGGGCCCCATGGAACGAGCAGTACTTC. V usage is TRBV19 and J usage is TRBJ2-7, with D perhaps TRBD2 (6 bases). This CDR3 has 15 residues. Trimming left V 1 base short and J 5 bases short, with 15 bases between. CDR1 is LNHDA and CDR2 is SQIVND in the germline V gene (reference sequence).

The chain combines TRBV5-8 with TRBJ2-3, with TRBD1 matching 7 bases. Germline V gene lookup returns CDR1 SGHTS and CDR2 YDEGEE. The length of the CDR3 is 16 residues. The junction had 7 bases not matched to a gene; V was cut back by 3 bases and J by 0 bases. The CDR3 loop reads CASSSLQGISTDTQYF. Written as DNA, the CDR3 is TGTGCCAGCAGCTCCTTACAGGGGATAAGCACAGATACGCAGTATTTT.

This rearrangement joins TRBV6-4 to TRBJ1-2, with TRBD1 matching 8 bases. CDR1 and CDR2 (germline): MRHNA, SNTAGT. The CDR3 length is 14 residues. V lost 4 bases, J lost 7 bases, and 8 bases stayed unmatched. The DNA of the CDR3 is TGTGCCAGCAGTGCCGGACAGGGTTCGGGTGGCTACACCTTC. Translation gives CASSAGQGSGGYTF.

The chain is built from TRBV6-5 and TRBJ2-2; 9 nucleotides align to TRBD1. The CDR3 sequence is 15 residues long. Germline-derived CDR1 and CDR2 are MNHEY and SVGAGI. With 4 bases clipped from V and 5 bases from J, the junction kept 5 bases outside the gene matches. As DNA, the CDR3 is TGTGCCAGCAGTTGGGACAGGGTGGGAACCGGGGAGCTGTTTTTT. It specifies CASSWDRVGTGELFF.

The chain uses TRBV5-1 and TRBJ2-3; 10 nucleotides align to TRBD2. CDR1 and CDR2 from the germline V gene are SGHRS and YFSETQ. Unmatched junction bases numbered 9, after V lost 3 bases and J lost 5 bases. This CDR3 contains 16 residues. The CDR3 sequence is CASSWQTSGAGDTQYF. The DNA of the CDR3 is TGCGCCAGCAGCTGGCAAACTAGCGGGGCTGGAGATACGCAGTATTTT.